Given below is one TCR beta chain in context. The specificity of this receptor is unknown. Nothing much larger sits one base from this clone, and base qualities are not available. This sample is drawn from a study of cytomegalovirus exposure and HLA in healthy donors (dated by TCRdb to between 2016 and 2019). For the wider study: An earlier analysis of more than 550 of the donors reported approximately 260 Gb of sequence data and 95 million to 140 million unique TCR beta sequences obtained from around 170 million T cells. The study profiled the T cell repertoires of 500 to 800 subjects by immunosequencing and related them to cytomegalovirus serostatus. The study aimed to test whether signatures of past pathogen exposure could be identified by cataloging public T cell receptors. In addition to the first cohort of roughly 700 subjects, a separate validation cohort of 100 to 150 different subjects was used. Roughly 300 gigabases of sequencing data and approximately 93 million unique TCR sequences were included in an early release covering roughly 700 HLA-typed donors. Genome-wide SNP genotypes for about 60% of the roughly 700 donors were used in a later genetic analysis, which treated that subset as a discovery cohort. Typing coverage differed by locus: A, B, C, DRB1 and DQB1 were typed in roughly 629-630 donors, DQA1 in 522, DPA1 in around 600, and DPB1 in just under 480. Class I and class II HLA loci were covered by the typing at four-digit resolution. In a later analysis, previously published TCR beta repertoires from 550 to 700 donors were re-analyzed and high-resolution HLA genotyping was added so that TCR occurrence patterns could be studied. Among about 410 genotyped donors of the cohort, an average of around 240,000 unique TCR beta nucleotide sequences was sequenced per donor, of which roughly 18% were non-productive. In the later analysis, no new phenotypic data were used to find candidate immune exposures; instead, reliance was placed on TCR beta sequences and their occurrence across donors. All discovery cohort repertoires had been generated using a single sequencing platform. Donor age, sex, ethnicity and CMV serostatus were collected together with the repertoire data. Among the roughly 390 genotyped donors, around 81% belonged to the genetic ancestry cluster associated with self-reported Caucasian donors. Four to six DR-DQ haplotypes were handled as single units for association and clustering, since linkage in the cohort was strong. High-throughput TCR immunosequencing, statistical association of individual TCRs with disease status, and machine learning were combined to predict cytomegalovirus infection status. An earlier analysis of 587 of the donors used high-throughput TCR beta sequencing to judge whether each TCR beta V gene segment behaved as functional or pseudogenic.

The method behind the library was the immunoSEQ multiplex PCR assay. A mixture of 60 forward primers for TCR Vbeta segments and 13 reverse primers for TCR Jbeta segments was used in the multiplex PCR. A multiplex PCR assay on genomic DNA amplified the CDR3 region of rearranged TCR beta genes. The Illumina HiSeq System was used to sequence the amplified TCR beta libraries as 87-base-pair reads. The paper's processing steps were these. A later analysis counted tens of millions of unique TCR beta chains across the 640 or so repertoires, and about 10 million of these chains were shared by at least two donors. A nearest-neighbor algorithm error-corrected the raw reads and collapsed the reads into unique sequences, merging closely related sequences to remove PCR and sequencing errors. To assign V, D and J gene segments, CDR3 sequences were aligned to IMGT reference sequences. For a sequence to be retained, a match of at least six nucleotides to both a V gene segment and a J gene segment was required. A rearrangement counted as productive if the CDR3 had no stop codons and remained in frame with V and J, and every other rearrangement counted as non-productive. CDR3 was defined by IMGT convention, running from the second conserved V-encoded cysteine to the conserved J-encoded phenylalanine. Sequences without an unambiguous match to a single V gene segment were excluded from the earlier analysis of about 600 of the donors. In an earlier analysis of roughly 500 of the donors, V segments were called functional above 56.7% productive rearrangements and were called segregating when the between-donor standard deviation exceeded 5%. A statistical classification framework was built for diagnosing cytomegalovirus status from the catalog of TCR beta chain sequences. A later analysis assigned V and J genes by comparing TCR nucleotide sequences with IMGT/GENE-DB human TR gene sequences. Using the TCRdist pipeline, a later analysis assigned CDR3 sequences along with most-parsimonious VDJ recombination scenarios. In a later analysis, each TCR beta chain was defined by its CDR3 amino acid sequence together with its V-gene family, and reads lacking a unique V-gene family were excluded. To address suspected cross-contamination and a sequencing artifact, a later analysis removed 550 to 750 highly shared, low-generation-probability nucleotide sequences. In a later analysis, a clonal expansion index was calculated for each public chain from normalized within-repertoire ranks of inferred template counts. Generation probabilities in a later analysis came from a VDJ recombination model fitted to out-of-frame rearrangements, and those results were checked against IGoR. Hypergeometric tests were used in a later analysis to score TCR-TCR, TCR-HLA and TCR-CMV co-occurrence, with a repertoire-size bias correction applied to the TCR pairs. To estimate false discovery rates, a later analysis permuted the HLA or CMV assignments 20 times. In a later analysis, co-occurring TCRs were grouped using DBSCAN, with TCRdist sequence similarity added in when clustering inside HLA-allele-positive subsets. Repertoires with fewer than 30,000 or more than 120,000 public chains, plus five repertoires with anomalous nucleotide sharing, were excluded from co-occurrence clustering. This is the immuneACCESS table as TCRdb keeps it, with only in-frame sequences that have V and J called. A part of the clones is gone; compared with another copy, unresolved V genes explain less than half, and the rest is unexplained. The V and J calls and clone size were taken over from that table, and D and trimming were inferred from the DNA. For this sample the table gives about 180,000 clones, of which over 75% were detected only once. The ten largest clonotypes hold approximately 2.5% of the sample.

In total, more than 500 healthy bone marrow donors made up the cohort. At the time of sampling, every cohort member was nominally healthy, though immune exposures that went unrecorded were likely present. The donor tested CMV seronegative, placing the donor among the 350 or so seronegative members of the cohort. A peripheral blood sample was collected from each donor, and TCR beta sequencing was performed on peripheral blood mononuclear cells. Genomic DNA was extracted from the blood cell samples with the Qiagen DNeasy Blood Extraction Kit. V is clipped by 5 bases and J by 2 bases, and the sequence between their germline boundaries is 15 bases long. The CDR3 measures 15 amino acids from cysteine to phenylalanine. Only CDR3 DNA remains: 45 bases, in frame from the first base. According to the germline V gene (reference sequence), CDR1 reads SEHNR and CDR2 reads FQNEAQ. General study outcomes and caveats: A further reported finding was that TCR beta sequences accurately predicted the HLA-A and HLA-B alleles for most subjects in the first cohort. The presence/absence analyses assumed that sequencing depth was roughly uniform across donors, and that assumption may not be true. Only TCR beta chains were sequenced in this cohort, and the absence of alpha or paired-chain data limited detectable features. Most TCR sequences were observed very rarely across donors, whereas some public TCRs were present in many individuals. In the study, around 150 TCR beta chains were listed as associated with cytomegalovirus. Because counts were too low, about 15 rarely observed V segments, including chromosome 9 orphons, were left out of the earlier analysis of some 640 of the donors. Linkage disequilibrium might explain the correlated functional status among segregating V segments, but an unknown experimental factor could not be excluded. In a later analysis, 16,951 TCR beta sequences were associated with specific HLA alleles at a false discovery rate of 0.05. Assigning TCR associations to individual alleles was difficult when HLA alleles, especially DR and DQ, strongly co-occurred. According to a later analysis, parvovirus B19, influenza, CMV and Epstein-Barr virus appeared linked to several top co-occurrence clusters. A later genetic analysis associated a missense DCLRE1C variant with V-gene and J-gene trimming of TCR beta chains, and an independent cohort replicated the association. Broadly in line with IMGT annotations, most TCR beta V segments showed up in productive rearrangements about 90% or about 30% of the time in an earlier analysis of several hundred of the donors. The classifier was reported to diagnose cytomegalovirus status with high specificity and sensitivity in both the original cohort and the validation cohort. Because the 87-base-pair reads could not distinguish some IMGT-functional V segments, including TRBV6-2 and TRBV6-3, those segments were excluded. Immune exposure information for the cohort was limited to CMV serostatus. In a later genetic analysis, fewer N-insertions in productive TCRs were reported among donors in an Asian-associated ancestry cluster than the roughly 640-donor mean. In a later analysis, the rate of TCR association differed among HLA loci, with DRB1 alleles having the most associated TCRs and HLA-C alleles having the fewest. In vitro tests confirmed that a few of the cytomegalovirus-associated TCR beta chains recognize cytomegalovirus antigens. The authors suggested that the approach could potentially be extended to other disease states and immunological phenotypes. A later analysis found that HLA-associated TCR beta chains were more clonally expanded and had lower generation probabilities than equally common non-associated chains. In a later analysis, most CMV-associated TCR beta chains were found to appear HLA-restricted, with HLA associations seemingly driven largely by CMV exposure. HLA typing was unavailable for some donors at each locus, so association tests used only the typed subset. A cluster of highly shared sequence variants was judged likely to be a technical artifact of the sequencing pipeline.

The receptor was isolated from a man between 60 and 75 years old in good health and CMV-seronegative. The sequenced sample consisted of PBMCs. This receptor chain uses TRBV7-9 and TRBJ1-1, and the D gene may be TRBD1, 6 bases matching. The CDR3 protein is CASSPEAGANTEAFF. The nucleotide sequence reads TGTGCCAGCAGCCCCGAGGCGGGGGCTAACACTGAAGCTTTCTTT. Extended through the reference TRBV7-9 and TRBJ1-1 proteins, this CDR3 yields the full variable domain: DTGVSQNPRHKITKRGQNVTFRCDPISEHNRLYWYRQTLGQGPEFLTYFQNEAQLEKSRLLSDRFSAERPKGSFSTLEIQRTEQGDSAMYLCASSPEAGANTEAFFGQGTRLTVV.